This T cell receptor (beta chain) was observed in a study of T-cell memory formation after mild COVID-19. Study conclusions and caveats: The finding that pre-infection memory included some responding clones suggested that cross-reactive memory joined. The study found contracting CD4+ clones mainly in CM and EM and contracting CD8+ clones in EMRA.

V was clipped by 6 bases and J by 0 bases, with 16 bases between them. Germline V CDR1 and CDR2: DFQATT, SNEGSKA (reference sequence). This CDR3 region has 15 residues. MiXCR, run by TCRdb on the 5' RACE reads, gives a single entry per CDR3 protein. The table records approximately 260,000 distinct CDR3 sequences, around 15% of them present only once. On this clonotype itself: Its matching antigen is unknown.

The sequence was collected from a man younger than 35 who had mild COVID-19 (a few samples of this study predate the infection). Cell type and time point are not known. The sequencing input was PBMCs or a T cell subset sorted from them (not recorded which). The rearrangement links TRBV20-1 to TRBJ2-3; D remains ambiguous. The CDR3 sequence: CSALQGAGSTDTQYF. CDR3 DNA: TGCAGTGCATTACAAGGCGCTGGCAGCACAGATACGCAGTATTTT.